Listed here are 9 T cell receptor beta chains from one sample, sequenced in a study of blood T cell repertoires in COVID-19. Method: immunoSEQ multiplex PCR; TCRdb's copy keeps in-frame clones and lacks some. The sample has tens of thousands of clones; roughly 87% are singletons. Source material: peripheral blood. These TCRs come from a man in his 60s with COVID-19, enrolled during active disease.

The chain recombines TRBV27 with TRBJ1-4; 9 nucleotides match TRBD1. The V segment lost 5 bases and the J segment 7 bases; nucleotides outside the gene matches: 8. The CDR3 has 15 amino acids. In germline, CDR1 is MNHEY, CDR2 SMNVEV (reference sequence). The CDR3 coding sequence is TGTGCCAGCAGTCTCAACAGGGGGCCCCTTGAAAAACTGTTTTTT. Amino acid sequence: CASSLNRGPLEKLFF.

V usage is TRBV30 and J usage is TRBJ2-7; maybe TRBD2 (6 bases). This CDR3 spans 13 amino acids. The V gene lost 3 bases and the J gene lost 6 bases, with 15 bases spanning the gap. Looked up from germline, CDR1 is GTSNPN and CDR2 is SVGIG (reference sequence). The CDR3 DNA sequence: TGTGCCTGGAGAGCGAAGGGAGGTGGCGAGCAGTACTTC. The encoded protein is CAWRAKGGGEQYF.

The chain carries TRBV5-8 and TRBJ1-2; D ambiguous. This CDR3 comprises 12 residues. The V and J ends lost 4 bases and 5 bases respectively, with 9 bases between them. Germline CDR1 and CDR2: SGHTS and YDEGEE. Here the CDR3 reads CASSPGAYGYTF. DNA of the CDR3: TGTGCCAGCAGCCCCGGTGCTTATGGCTACACCTTC.

Comment on this clone: The missing conserved phenylalanine or tryptophan at the end of this CDR3 makes a read error likely. No DNA is shown, since the ends of the CDR3 on it are uncertain; the CDR3 is the one TCRdb lists. The V and J genes are TRBV12-3 or TRBV12-4 and TRBJ1-6; the table's D call, TRBD1, has no DNA check behind it. Ends included, the CDR3 has 12 residues. CDR3 protein: CASSPYRIPKSY.

By its share, this clone is medium-sized. V is TRBV7-8 and J is TRBJ2-5; D is uncertain. From germline, CDR1 is SGHVS and CDR2 FQNEAQ. The CDR3 is 14 amino acids. Trimming removed 4 bases at V and 4 bases at J, with 13 bases between. The CDR3 spells CASSSPSRTETQYF. The CDR3 region has the DNA TGTGCCAGCAGCTCCCCAAGCCGTACAGAGACCCAGTACTTC.

This rearrangement joins TRBV6-6 to TRBJ2-3, with TRBD1 matching 8 bases. V was pared by 6 bases and J by 1 base, with 3 bases of the junction left unmatched. There are 14 residues in the CDR3. Per germline, CDR1 MNHNY and CDR2 SVGAGI (reference sequence). CDR3 coding DNA: TGTGCCAGCAGACCGGACAGGGGCACAGATACGCAGTATTTT. Protein product: CASRPDRGTDTQYF.

The rearrangement links TRBV2 to TRBJ2-7, with TRBD2 as a possible D gene (6 bases). The CDR3 totals 16 residues. The V gene lost 0 bases and the J gene lost 6 bases, with 18 bases spanning the gap. Germline V gene lookup returns CDR1 SNHLY and CDR2 FYNNEI. The chain's CDR3 is CASSEATGPFGGEQYF. The DNA for the CDR3 is TGTGCCAGCAGTGAAGCGACCGGGCCATTCGGGGGCGAGCAGTACTTC.

The CDR3 region has the DNA TGCAGTGCTAGTACGAGGGATAGAACAGATACGCAGTATTTT. Translation gives CSASTRDRTDTQYF. The chain links TRBV20-1 to TRBJ2-3; a weak D match, TRBD2 (5 bases). Germline lookup yields CDR1 DFQATT and CDR2 SNEGSKA (reference sequence). V lost 3 bases and J 3 bases, leaving 13 bases between the germline ends. This CDR3 comprises 14 residues.

The genes are TRBV11-2 and TRBJ2-5, with D unresolved. The CDR3 is 14 amino acids. Trimming removed 2 bases at V and 4 bases at J, with 11 bases between. Germline V lookup: CDR1 SGHAT, CDR2 FQNNGV. CDR3 region: CASSLSRGGETQYF. The CDR3 bases are TGTGCCAGCAGCTTATCTCGAGGCGGAGAGACCCAGTACTTC.